This T cell receptor (beta chain) emerged from a study of vaccination and CD4 T cells after COVID-19. This CDR3 has 14 residues. Germline assignment: CDR1 SNHLY and CDR2 FYNNEI. Trimming removed 6 bases at V and 0 bases at J, with 6 bases between. For this clonotype: Its antigen is as yet unknown.

The treatment is: roughly ten-day PBMC culture with coronavirus spike peptide pools or control peptides (ViraFEST assay). Oncomine TCR Beta short-read sequencing was applied to DNA from cultured CD4+ T cells. TCRdb reprocessed the PCR reads with MiXCR, giving one entry per CDR3 protein. Of 12,000 to 15,000 distinct CDR3 sequences detected, about 55% appear once; the ten largest clones hold about 9.5%. Study results and limitations: From a median of roughly 20 to 40, SARS-CoV-2-reactive clonotypes increased, though not significantly.

Sample: CD4+ T cells from blood, cultured in vitro, taken before SARS-CoV-2 vaccination. The rearrangement joins TRBV2 to TRBJ2-6, with D unresolved. The sequence came from a human donor who had recovered from COVID-19. Here the CDR3 reads CASSLNSGANVLTF. In DNA form, the CDR3 reads TGTGCCAGCAGCCTTAACTCTGGGGCCAACGTCCTGACTTTC.